This T cell receptor beta chain was retrieved from a study of T cell responses to AZD1222 COVID-19 vaccine. Pooled samples include second doses given at about 4 or 12 weeks. Note on this clone: Its target is not known.

Profiled with immunoSEQ multiplex PCR; TCRdb holds only in-frame clones, not every one. The sample has about 73,000 clones; roughly nine tenths are singletons. Study results and limitations: Targets within unmutated variant regions were reportedly found for nearly half of spike-specific TCRs. Researchers report vaccine-associated CD4 TCRs spanning spike, with dominance at 160-218 and 743-854.

In germline, CDR1 is SGHVS, CDR2 FQNEAQ. Deletions cut 5 bases from V and 0 bases from J, with 13 bases between. The CDR3 has 16 amino acids. Sample: peripheral blood, taken 28 days after the second AZD1222 dose. The receptor was isolated from an adult who received the AZD1222 COVID-19 vaccine. V usage is TRBV7-8 and J usage is TRBJ1-4; no reliable D call. This CDR3 reads CASSQARAATNEKLFF. The CDR3 nucleotides read TGTGCCAGCAGCCAAGCTAGAGCGGCAACTAATGAAAAACTGTTTTTT.